The entry that follows covers one T cell receptor beta chain sequence. The source of the sample is a study of technical replicates of blood from a handful of donors. Germline-derived CDR1 and CDR2 are SEHNR and FQNEAQ (reference sequence). The CDR3 sequence is 14 residues long. V shed 5 bases, J shed 2 bases, and the junction held 5 bases outside the gene matches. Sequencing used immunoSEQ multiplex PCR; TCRdb keeps in-frame clones, though not all of them. Found here are about 94,000 clones, approximately 94% of them singletons; the top ten hold about 0.21%. The sequence derives from a human donor in good health. The V and J genes are TRBV7-9 and TRBJ2-7; 8 positions agree with TRBD1. The sample consisted of T cells isolated from PBMCs. This CDR3 reads CASSLMGQAYEQYF. The CDR3 bases are TGTGCCAGCAGCCTGATGGGACAGGCCTACGAGCAGTACTTC. The full variable domain, with the rest looked up from reference TRBV7-9 and TRBJ2-7, is DTGVSQNPRHKITKRGQNVTFRCDPISEHNRLYWYRQTLGQGPEFLTYFQNEAQLEKSRLLSDRFSAERPKGSFSTLEIQRTEQGDSAMYLCASSLMGQAYEQYFGPGTRLTVT.